The rows below give T cell receptor beta chains drawn from one sample of a study of blood T cell repertoires in COVID-19. This table comes from immunoSEQ multiplex PCR, and its TCRdb copy is limited to in-frame clones, with some not included. The sample lists 150,000 to 180,000 clones, about 90% seen once, with approximately 0.59% in the top ten. Sequencing was done on a sample of peripheral blood. These receptors were obtained from a man in his forties or fifties with acute or convalescent COVID-19. Each CDR3 is given with its conserved first and last residue. Fields, in order: J gene, V gene, clone size, CDR3 protein. Where a row states a size, it is once, few, many or the class of an expanded clone; other rows omit it.

j_call: TRBJ1-5
v_call: TRBV7-9
clone_size: -
cdr3_aa: CASSFSGQPNQPQHF

j_call: TRBJ2-2
v_call: TRBV19
clone_size: few
cdr3_aa: CASSIQADTGELFF

j_call: TRBJ2-1
v_call: TRBV30
clone_size: once
cdr3_aa: CAWTTIPGLAVGPSGLNEQFF

j_call: TRBJ2-3
v_call: TRBV24-1
clone_size: few
cdr3_aa: CATSDSAGNTQYF

j_call: TRBJ1-1
v_call: TRBV4-3
clone_size: -
cdr3_aa: CASSPSDRDRTEAFF

j_call: TRBJ2-2
v_call: TRBV2
clone_size: -
cdr3_aa: CASSAELAAGELFF

j_call: TRBJ1-3
v_call: TRBV6-6
clone_size: -
cdr3_aa: CATGAGNTIYF

j_call: TRBJ2-1
v_call: TRBV29-1
clone_size: once
cdr3_aa: CSVERQVYNEQFF

j_call: TRBJ1-1
v_call: TRBV19
clone_size: once
cdr3_aa: CASSKGISGTEAFF

j_call: TRBJ1-5
v_call: TRBV5-4
clone_size: -
cdr3_aa: CASTHAATSLVYSNQPQHF

j_call: TRBJ2-5
v_call: TRBV6-5
clone_size: -
cdr3_aa: CASSYGRGEETQYF

j_call: TRBJ2-3
v_call: TRBV4-1
clone_size: -
cdr3_aa: CASSQDTSVPGSADTQYF

j_call: TRBJ1-1
v_call: TRBV7-9
clone_size: -
cdr3_aa: CASSSTLNTEAFF

j_call: TRBJ2-7
v_call: TRBV28
clone_size: -
cdr3_aa: CASSPLAGGSYEQYF

j_call: TRBJ2-7
v_call: TRBV2
clone_size: -
cdr3_aa: CASTRSAGETYEQYF

j_call: TRBJ1-5
v_call: TRBV19
clone_size: few
cdr3_aa: CASTPGQADQPQHF

j_call: TRBJ2-1
v_call: TRBV12-5
clone_size: -
cdr3_aa: CANKQVNEQFF

j_call: TRBJ1-1
v_call: TRBV7-2
clone_size: once
cdr3_aa: CASSSPDRVSTEAFF

j_call: TRBJ2-7
v_call: TRBV19
clone_size: -
cdr3_aa: CASSSYLAAGYEQYF

j_call: TRBJ1-1
v_call: TRBV18
clone_size: -
cdr3_aa: CASSPRRQGLATEAFF

j_call: TRBJ2-7
v_call: TRBV6-1
clone_size: -
cdr3_aa: CASSEGGRRYEQYF

j_call: TRBJ1-1
v_call: TRBV11-2
clone_size: -
cdr3_aa: CASSFTQGNTEAFF

j_call: TRBJ1-5
v_call: TRBV27
clone_size: -
cdr3_aa: CASSLTGGSSNQPQHF

j_call: TRBJ1-1
v_call: TRBV11-2
clone_size: -
cdr3_aa: CASSLGTANTEAFF

j_call: TRBJ1-5
v_call: TRBV7-6
clone_size: -
cdr3_aa: CASSPLEGYSNQPQHF

j_call: TRBJ1-5
v_call: TRBV11-2
clone_size: -
cdr3_aa: CASSSGTGNQPQHF

j_call: TRBJ2-3
v_call: TRBV5-1
clone_size: -
cdr3_aa: CASALRVAGDTQYF

j_call: TRBJ1-1
v_call: TRBV28
clone_size: few
cdr3_aa: CASSFRGNTEAFF

j_call: TRBJ2-2
v_call: TRBV29-1
clone_size: -
cdr3_aa: CSVVDTGELFF

j_call: TRBJ2-6
v_call: TRBV9
clone_size: -
cdr3_aa: CASSVARGPGANVLTF

j_call: TRBJ2-7
v_call: TRBV15
clone_size: -
cdr3_aa: CATSSGPRPEGQYF

j_call: TRBJ2-6
v_call: TRBV28
clone_size: -
cdr3_aa: CASTIGGGTGPSGANVLTF

j_call: TRBJ2-3
v_call: TRBV6-6
clone_size: -
cdr3_aa: CASRTDRYTDTQYF

j_call: TRBJ2-2
v_call: TRBV25-1
clone_size: -
cdr3_aa: CASSEFGPGTGELFF

j_call: TRBJ2-5
v_call: TRBV5-6
clone_size: -
cdr3_aa: CASSLVDRRETQYF

j_call: TRBJ2-6
v_call: TRBV6-1
clone_size: -
cdr3_aa: CASSEGGSGANVLTF

j_call: TRBJ1-6
v_call: TRBV28
clone_size: -
cdr3_aa: CASSSTGSPLHF

j_call: TRBJ1-1
v_call: TRBV7-3
clone_size: once
cdr3_aa: CASSTDRNTEAFF

j_call: TRBJ1-1
v_call: TRBV28
clone_size: -
cdr3_aa: CASKKLTGITEAFF

j_call: TRBJ1-6
v_call: TRBV5-1
clone_size: once
cdr3_aa: CASSMGQRNSPLHF

j_call: TRBJ1-5
v_call: TRBV7-2
clone_size: -
cdr3_aa: CASSLSGQDNQPQHF

j_call: TRBJ2-2
v_call: TRBV24-1
clone_size: -
cdr3_aa: CATGTGTYTGELFF

j_call: TRBJ2-2
v_call: TRBV5-5
clone_size: -
cdr3_aa: CASSLWREWGGELFF

j_call: TRBJ2-6
v_call: TRBV18
clone_size: -
cdr3_aa: CASSGQAYSGANVLTF

j_call: TRBJ1-4
v_call: TRBV19
clone_size: -
cdr3_aa: CASGAPRDRSHEKLFF

j_call: TRBJ1-1
v_call: TRBV2
clone_size: few
cdr3_aa: CASSPGGVATEAFF

j_call: TRBJ2-1
v_call: TRBV10-3
clone_size: few
cdr3_aa: CAISQLAGGNEQFF

j_call: TRBJ1-2
v_call: TRBV28
clone_size: -
cdr3_aa: CASSLQQGGYTF

j_call: TRBJ2-7
v_call: TRBV6-5
clone_size: -
cdr3_aa: CASSYSQGRPYEQYF

j_call: TRBJ2-3
v_call: TRBV3-1/TRBV3-2
clone_size: -
cdr3_aa: CASSQAGQGSTDTQYF